The rows below give T cell receptor beta chains drawn from one sample of a study of T cell responses to AZD1222 COVID-19 vaccine. Produced via immunoSEQ multiplex PCR; TCRdb's table is partial and in-frame only. Of about 120,000 clones listed, 80% to 90% are singletons. The source material was peripheral blood, sampled on day 0 of AZD1222 vaccination. The source is an adult in good health. The CDR3 runs from the conserved cysteine through the conserved F or W. Each record gives: J gene, V gene, D gene, clone size, CDR3 DNA, CDR3 protein. A D gene is named only where the DNA matches it firmly. The size field is filled for only some rows; it gives once, few, many or a size class.

>TRBJ1-3|TRBV18|NA|NA
TGTGCCAGCTCACCACAGGGAAATGGAAACACCATATATTTT
CASSPQGNGNTIYF
>TRBJ2-3|TRBV3-1/TRBV3-2|NA|NA
TGTGCCAGCAGCCAAGTCACGGTCGTGGGCACAGATACGCAGTATTTT
CASSQVTVVGTDTQYF
>TRBJ2-7|TRBV13|NA|NA
TGTGCCAGCAGCTTAGACCGGCGGACCTCCTACGAGCAGTACTTC
CASSLDRRTSYEQYF
>TRBJ1-1|TRBV7-2|NA|NA
TGTGCCAGCAGCACTGTCAAGACCACTGAAGCTTTCTTT
CASSTVKTTEAFF
>TRBJ2-7|TRBV19|TRBD2|NA
TGTGCCAGTAGCTCGGGAGCCGGGACTAGGGGCGAGCAGTACTTC
CASSSGAGTRGEQYF
>TRBJ1-2|TRBV19|NA|NA
TGTGCCAGTAGTACTCCGGACAGCTTCAACTATGGCTACACCTTC
CASSTPDSFNYGYTF
>TRBJ1-1|TRBV5-6|NA|NA
TGTGCCAGCAGCTTGAGGGGTTGGAACACTGAAGCTTTCTTT
CASSLRGWNTEAFF
>TRBJ1-6|TRBV30|NA|NA
TGTGCCTGGAGTTCAAAAACTGGGGACTCCTATAATTCACCCCTCCACTTT
CAWSSKTGDSYNSPLHF
>TRBJ2-1|TRBV4-2|NA|once
TGTGCCAGCAGCCAAATTGGAGAGCAGTTCTTC
CASSQIGEQFF
>TRBJ2-1|TRBV30|NA|NA
TGTGCCTGGAGTGTAGGGCATCCAGGGGAGCAGTTCTTC
CAWSVGHPGEQFF
>TRBJ1-1|TRBV5-5|TRBD1|NA
TGTGCCAGCAGCCACGACAGGGGGCATGTGAACACTGAAGCTTTCTTT
CASSHDRGHVNTEAFF
>TRBJ1-1|TRBV18|NA|many
TGTGCCAGCTCACCACGTCAGGGCGGGGAGACTGAAGCTTTCTTT
CASSPRQGGETEAFF
>TRBJ2-2|TRBV3-1/TRBV3-2|NA|NA
TGTGCCAGCAGCCCGCCTCGTATTTCAGGGTCCCCCGGGGAGCTGTTTTTT
CASSPPRISGSPGELFF
>TRBJ1-2|TRBV7-9|NA|NA
TGTGCCAGCAGGGGGCCAGCTAACTATGGCTACACCTTC
CASRGPANYGYTF
>TRBJ2-2|TRBV30|TRBD1|few
TGTGCCTGGAGGGGACAGACGAGAACCGGGGAGCTGTTTTTT
CAWRGQTRTGELFF
>TRBJ2-2|TRBV19|NA|NA
TGTGCCAGTAGTATGGGGCCTCGGACGGTCACCGGGGAGCTGTTTTTT
CASSMGPRTVTGELFF
>TRBJ1-2|TRBV29-1|NA|few
TGCAGCGTTCTCCGGGACACGAACTATGGCTACACCTTC
CSVLRDTNYGYTF
>TRBJ1-4|TRBV5-1|TRBD1|NA
TGCGCCAGCAGCTTTAACAGGGGAGGGAGTGAAAAACTGTTTTTT
CASSFNRGGSEKLFF
>TRBJ2-3|TRBV30|NA|NA
TGTGCCTGGAGTACGCGGAGGGCAGATACGCAGTATTTT
CAWSTRRADTQYF
>TRBJ1-1|TRBV7-2|NA|few
TGTGCCAGCAGCTTAGGTAGGGAGACTGAAGCTTTCTTT
CASSLGRETEAFF
>TRBJ2-1|TRBV29-1|TRBD1|NA
TGCAGCGCCTCCGGGACAGGGTATGGGGATGAGCAGTTCTTC
CSASGTGYGDEQFF
>TRBJ1-5|TRBV30|NA|NA
TGTGCCTGGAGTGCTTACATCAGCAATCAGCCCCAGCATTTT
CAWSAYISNQPQHF
>TRBJ2-7|TRBV27|NA|NA
TGTGCCAGCAGTTCCACCTACGAGCAGTACTTC
CASSSTYEQYF
>TRBJ2-3|TRBV7-2|TRBD1|once
TGTGCCAGCAGCTTAGAGGGGGCTTGGACAGATACGCAGTATTTT
CASSLEGAWTDTQYF
>TRBJ2-7|TRBV5-6|NA|medium-sized
TGTGCCAGCAGCTTGGCCGAAGCCGAGTACGAGCAGTACTTC
CASSLAEAEYEQYF
>TRBJ2-7|TRBV11-2|NA|NA
TGTGCCAGCAGCTTAGATCTATCCGGGGACCTTCGCTACGAGCAGTACTTC
CASSLDLSGDLRYEQYF
>TRBJ1-1|TRBV16|NA|NA
TGTGCCAGCAGCCCTTACGGGAGGGGTACTGAAGCTTTCTTT
CASSPYGRGTEAFF
>TRBJ1-1|TRBV12-5|NA|once
TGTGCTAGTGGGCTTAAATGGGACACTGAAGCTTTCTTT
CASGLKWDTEAFF
>TRBJ1-1|TRBV27|TRBD1|NA
TGTGCCAGCACCAACAGGGGGCTGAACACTGAAGCTTTCTTT
CASTNRGLNTEAFF
>TRBJ2-5|TRBV7-3|NA|NA
TGTGCCAGCAGCTTGTTGGGTTCCGAGGGGGAGACCCAGTACTTC
CASSLLGSEGETQYF
>TRBJ1-6|TRBV4-1|NA|NA
TGCGCCAGCGGCCGAGGCAGGGAACAATATTCACCCCTCCACTTT
CASGRGREQYSPLHF